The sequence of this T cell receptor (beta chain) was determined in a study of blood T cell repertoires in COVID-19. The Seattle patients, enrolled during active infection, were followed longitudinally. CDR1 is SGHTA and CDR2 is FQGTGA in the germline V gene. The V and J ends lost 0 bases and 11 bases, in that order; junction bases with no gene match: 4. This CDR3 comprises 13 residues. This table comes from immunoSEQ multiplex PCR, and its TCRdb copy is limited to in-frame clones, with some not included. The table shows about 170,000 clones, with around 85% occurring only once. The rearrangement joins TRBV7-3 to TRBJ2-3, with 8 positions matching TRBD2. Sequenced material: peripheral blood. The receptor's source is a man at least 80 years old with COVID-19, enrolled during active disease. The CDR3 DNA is TGTGCCAGCAGCTTAACGACACTAGCGGAGCAGTATTTT. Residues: CASSLTTLAEQYF.